This TCR beta chain was recovered during a study of T cell responses to AZD1222 COVID-19 vaccine. A note on this clone: Its antigen is still unknown.

Germline loops: CDR1 SGHDT, CDR2 YYEEEE. The V end was cut by 1 base, the J end by 4 bases, with 11 bases between. The CDR3 is 14 residues long. General study points: Among spike-specific TCRs, nearly half reportedly target unmutated variant regions. Only after the peak T cell response were repertoires sampled.

Using immunoSEQ multiplex PCR, the repertoire was profiled, and TCRdb retains in-frame clones only, with some absent. The data show over 150,000 clones, 90% seen once. This TCR was sampled from an adult in good health. Sample: peripheral blood, taken on day 0 of AZD1222 vaccination. This chain uses TRBV5-6 with TRBJ1-2; maybe TRBD1 (6 bases). CDR3 DNA: TGTGCCAGCAGCTTGACAGGGACCCTCTATGGCTACACCTTC. Protein: CASSLTGTLYGYTF.